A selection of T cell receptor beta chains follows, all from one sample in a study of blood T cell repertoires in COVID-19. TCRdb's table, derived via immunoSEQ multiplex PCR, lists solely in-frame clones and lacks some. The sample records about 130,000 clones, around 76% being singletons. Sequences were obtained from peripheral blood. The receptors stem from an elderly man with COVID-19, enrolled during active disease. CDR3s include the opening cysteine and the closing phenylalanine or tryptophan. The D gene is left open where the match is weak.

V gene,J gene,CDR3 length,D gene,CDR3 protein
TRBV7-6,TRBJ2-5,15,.,CASSPGVAEGETQYF
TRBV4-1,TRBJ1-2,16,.,CASSQDSASGDYGYTF
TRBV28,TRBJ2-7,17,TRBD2,CASSRSGLAGGGYEQYF
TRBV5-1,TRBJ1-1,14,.,CASSLTGKNTEAFF
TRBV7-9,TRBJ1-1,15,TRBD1,CASSSTGTLRPEAFF
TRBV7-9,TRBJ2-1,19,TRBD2,CASSSPKLHSGRARNEQFF
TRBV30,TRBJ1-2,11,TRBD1,CAWGQGSGYTF
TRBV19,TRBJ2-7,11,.,CASSTNYEQYF
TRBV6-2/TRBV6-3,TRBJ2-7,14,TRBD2,CASSYREGTYEQYF
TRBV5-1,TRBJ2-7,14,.,CASSGTPSSYEQYF
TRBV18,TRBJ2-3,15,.,CASSPMTRGTDTQYF
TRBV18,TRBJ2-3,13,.,CASSPGEGDTQYF
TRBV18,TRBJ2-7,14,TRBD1,CASSRRQGTYEQYF
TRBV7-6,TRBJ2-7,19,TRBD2,CASSLGPAGGPLPTYEQYF
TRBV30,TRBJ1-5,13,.,CAWSEALNQPQHF
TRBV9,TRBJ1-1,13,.,CASSPGSNTEAFF
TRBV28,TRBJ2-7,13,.,CASSPLPNYEQYF
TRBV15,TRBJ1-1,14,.,CATSSVSVDTEAFF
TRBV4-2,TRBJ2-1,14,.,CASSQEGLGDEQFF
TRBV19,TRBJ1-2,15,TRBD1,CASSTTGAGHYGYTF
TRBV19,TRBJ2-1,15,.,CASSRLDSMDNEQFF
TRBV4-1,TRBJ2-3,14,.,CASSQVFYTDTQYF
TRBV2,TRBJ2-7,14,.,CASSGRTTSYEQYF
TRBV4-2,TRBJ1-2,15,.,CASSQGLSSDYGYTF
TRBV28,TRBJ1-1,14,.,CASSLGGRGTEAFF
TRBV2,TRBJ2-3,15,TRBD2,CASSVELAGEDTQYF
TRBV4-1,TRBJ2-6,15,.,CASSQAENGANVLTF
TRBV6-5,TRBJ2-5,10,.,CASREETQYF
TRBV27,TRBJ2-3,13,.,CASSLKSGDTQYF
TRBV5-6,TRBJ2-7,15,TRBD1,CASSGAGTGVHEQYF
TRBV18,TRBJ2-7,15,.,CASSPPVQAKEGQYF
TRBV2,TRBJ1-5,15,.,CASSGGSLGNQPQHF
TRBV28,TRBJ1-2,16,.,CASSFPLQTPDYGYTF
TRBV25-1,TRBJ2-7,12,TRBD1,CASSETGNEQYF
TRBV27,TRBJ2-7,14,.,CASSLSRGSYEQYF
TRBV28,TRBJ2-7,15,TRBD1,CASSKTGESSYEQYF
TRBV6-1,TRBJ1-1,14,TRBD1,CASSEDRFVVMAFF